This T cell receptor beta chain was captured in a study of blood T cell repertoires in COVID-19. Original handling: Reference gene primer amplification yielded estimated nucleated cell counts. Generated by immunoSEQ multiplex PCR, the TCRdb table keeps only in-frame clones and is missing some. Clone size and V and J calls were adopted from that table, with D and trimming inferred from the DNA. This sample carries about 410,000 clones, about 89% of them seen once, and the ten largest clones take about 1.6%. In its sample, this clone was seen a few times. The CDR3 is made up of 15 amino acids. Germline CDR1 reads LGHNA; CDR2 reads YSLEER. After removal of 3 bases from V and 9 bases from J, the junction contained 8 bases not matched to a gene.

The clonotype was recovered from a woman aged 40 to 50 with COVID-19, enrolled during active disease. What was sequenced was peripheral blood. The gene calls are TRBV4-3 and TRBJ1-6, with 7 bases identical to TRBD1. CDR3 nucleotides: TGCGCCAGCAGCCAGGACTACAGGGGTAGTTCACCCCTCCACTTT. This translates into CASSQDYRGSSPLHF.